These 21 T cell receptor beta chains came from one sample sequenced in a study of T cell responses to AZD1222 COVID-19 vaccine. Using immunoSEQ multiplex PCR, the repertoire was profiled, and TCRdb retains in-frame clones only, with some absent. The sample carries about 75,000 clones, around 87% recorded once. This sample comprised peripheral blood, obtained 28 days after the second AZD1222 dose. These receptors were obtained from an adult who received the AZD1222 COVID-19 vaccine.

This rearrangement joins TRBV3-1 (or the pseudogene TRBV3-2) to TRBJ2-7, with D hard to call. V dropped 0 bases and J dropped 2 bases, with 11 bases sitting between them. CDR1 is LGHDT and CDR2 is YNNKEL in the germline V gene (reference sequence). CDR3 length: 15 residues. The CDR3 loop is CASSQEPRRTYEQYF. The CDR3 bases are TGTGCCAGCAGCCAAGAACCCCGCCGCACCTACGAGCAGTACTTC.

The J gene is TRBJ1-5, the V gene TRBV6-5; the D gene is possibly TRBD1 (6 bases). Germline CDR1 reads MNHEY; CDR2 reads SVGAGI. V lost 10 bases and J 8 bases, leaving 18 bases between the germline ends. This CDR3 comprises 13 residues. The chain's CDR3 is CANLQGSGEPQHF. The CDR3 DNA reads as TGTGCCAACCTACAGGGTAGTGGGGAGCCCCAGCATTTT.

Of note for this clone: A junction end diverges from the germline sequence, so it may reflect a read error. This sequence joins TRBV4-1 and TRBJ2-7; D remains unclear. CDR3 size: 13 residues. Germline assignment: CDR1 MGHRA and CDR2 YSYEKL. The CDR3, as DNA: TGCGCCAGCAGCCAAGACTCCAGGTACGAACAGTACTTC. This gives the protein CASSQDSRYEQYF.

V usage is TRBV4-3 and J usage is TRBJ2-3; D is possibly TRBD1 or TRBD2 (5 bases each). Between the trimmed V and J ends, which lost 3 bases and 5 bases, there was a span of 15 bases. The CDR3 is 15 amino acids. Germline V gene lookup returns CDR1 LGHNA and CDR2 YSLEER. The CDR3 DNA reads TGCGCCAGCAGCCATAAACCCGGGGCGGGAGATACGCAGTATTTT. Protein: CASSHKPGAGDTQYF.

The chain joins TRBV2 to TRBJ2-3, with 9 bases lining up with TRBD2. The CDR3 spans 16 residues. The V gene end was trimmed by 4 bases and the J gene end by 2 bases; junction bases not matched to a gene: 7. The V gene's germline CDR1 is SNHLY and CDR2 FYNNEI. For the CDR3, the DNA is TGTGCCAGCAGTGCTCTGAAGCGGGGGGACACAGATACGCAGTATTTT. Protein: CASSALKRGDTDTQYF.

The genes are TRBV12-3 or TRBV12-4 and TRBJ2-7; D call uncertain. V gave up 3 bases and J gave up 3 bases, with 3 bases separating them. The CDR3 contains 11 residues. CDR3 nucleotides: TGTGCCAGCAGTTTCAACTACGAGCAGTACTTC. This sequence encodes CASSFNYEQYF.

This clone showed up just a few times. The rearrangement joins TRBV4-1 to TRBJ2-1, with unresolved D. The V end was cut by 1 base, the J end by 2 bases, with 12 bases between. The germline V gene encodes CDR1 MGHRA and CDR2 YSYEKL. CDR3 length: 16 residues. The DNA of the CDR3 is TGCGCCAGCAGCCAAGTTGATATACTGACCTACAATGAGCAGTTCTTC. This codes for CASSQVDILTYNEQFF.

The CDR3 DNA reads TGTGCCAGCGGTGTGTGGGGAGAGGGAGGCTACACCTTC. Protein sequence: CASGVWGEGGYTF. The V call is TRBV5-4, the J call TRBJ1-2; D ambiguous. This CDR3 comprises 13 residues. Germline CDR1 is SGHNT and CDR2 is YYREEE (reference sequence). V lost 7 bases and J 8 bases, leaving 18 bases between the germline ends.

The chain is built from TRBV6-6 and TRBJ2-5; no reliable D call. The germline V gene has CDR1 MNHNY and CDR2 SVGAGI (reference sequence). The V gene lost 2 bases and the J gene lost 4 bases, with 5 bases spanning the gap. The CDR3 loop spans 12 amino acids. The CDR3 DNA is TGTGCCAGCAGTTACCCAGGAGAGACCCAGTACTTC. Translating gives CASSYPGETQYF.

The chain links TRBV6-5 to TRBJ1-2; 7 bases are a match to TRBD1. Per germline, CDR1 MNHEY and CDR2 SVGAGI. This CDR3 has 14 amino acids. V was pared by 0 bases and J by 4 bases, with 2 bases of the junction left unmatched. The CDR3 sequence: CASSYSGGIYGYTF. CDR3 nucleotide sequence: TGTGCCAGCAGTTACTCAGGGGGCATCTATGGCTACACCTTC.

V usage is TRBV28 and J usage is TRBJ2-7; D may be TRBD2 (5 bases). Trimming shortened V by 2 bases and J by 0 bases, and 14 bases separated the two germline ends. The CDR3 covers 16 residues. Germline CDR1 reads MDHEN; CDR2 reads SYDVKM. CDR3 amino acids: CASSLLGADSSYEQYF. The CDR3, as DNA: TGTGCCAGCAGTTTACTCGGAGCGGACTCCTCCTACGAGCAGTACTTC.

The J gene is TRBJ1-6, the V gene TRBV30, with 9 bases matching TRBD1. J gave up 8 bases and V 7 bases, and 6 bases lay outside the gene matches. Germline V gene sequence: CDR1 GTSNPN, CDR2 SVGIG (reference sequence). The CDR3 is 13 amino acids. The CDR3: CAFRQGGYSPLHF. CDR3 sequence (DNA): TGTGCCTTCCGACAGGGGGGTTATTCACCCCTCCACTTT.

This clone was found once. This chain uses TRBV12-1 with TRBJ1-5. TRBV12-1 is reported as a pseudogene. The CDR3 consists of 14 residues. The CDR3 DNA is TGTGCCAGCAGCTTTGGAGGGGTTGGTCAGCCCCAGCATTTT. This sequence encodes CASSFGGVGQPQHF.

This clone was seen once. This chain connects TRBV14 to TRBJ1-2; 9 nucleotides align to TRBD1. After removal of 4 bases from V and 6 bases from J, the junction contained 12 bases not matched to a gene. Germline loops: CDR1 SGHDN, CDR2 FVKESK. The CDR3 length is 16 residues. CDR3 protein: CASSRISDRGSDGYTF. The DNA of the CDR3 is TGTGCCAGCAGCCGAATAAGCGACAGGGGGTCTGATGGCTACACCTTC.

The CDR3 DNA reads as TGTGCCAGCACAACGAGAGCCAGGAATTCACCCCTCCACTTT. Translated, it gives CASTTRARNSPLHF. The chain has TRBV27 and TRBJ1-6, with D hard to call. This CDR3 is built from 14 residues. The V and J ends lost 7 bases and 7 bases respectively, with 14 bases between them. In germline, CDR1 is MNHEY, CDR2 SMNVEV (reference sequence).

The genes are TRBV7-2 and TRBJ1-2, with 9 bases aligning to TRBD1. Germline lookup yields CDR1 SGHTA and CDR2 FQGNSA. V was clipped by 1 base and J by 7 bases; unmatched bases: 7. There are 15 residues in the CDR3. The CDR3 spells CASSLDQGQGRGYTF. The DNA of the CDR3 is TGTGCCAGCAGCTTAGACCAGGGACAGGGTCGTGGCTACACCTTC.

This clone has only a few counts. The CDR3 is CASSTGMNSPLHF. The CDR3 DNA follows: TGTGCCAGCAGTACAGGGATGAATTCACCCCTCCACTTT. This chain joins TRBV28 and TRBJ1-6, with D tentatively TRBD1 (6 bases). The length of the CDR3 is 13 residues. V lost 5 bases and J 7 bases, leaving 9 bases between the germline ends. Germline CDR1 MDHEN, CDR2 SYDVKM.

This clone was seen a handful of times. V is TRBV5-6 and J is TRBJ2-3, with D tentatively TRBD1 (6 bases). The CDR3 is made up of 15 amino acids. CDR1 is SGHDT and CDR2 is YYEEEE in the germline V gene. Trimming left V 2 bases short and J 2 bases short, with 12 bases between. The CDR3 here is CASSLAGADTDTQYF. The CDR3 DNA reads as TGTGCCAGCAGCTTAGCAGGGGCCGACACAGATACGCAGTATTTT.

The chain's CDR3 is CAWRKGGGNSPLHF. CDR3 sequence (DNA): TGTGCCTGGAGGAAGGGTGGTGGGAATTCACCCCTCCACTTT. V gene TRBV30 combines with J gene TRBJ1-6; D remains ambiguous. CDR3 length: 14 residues. The germline CDR1 and CDR2 sequences are GTSNPN and SVGIG (reference sequence). The ends were cut back, 3 bases at V and 7 bases at J, with 13 bases in the middle.

CDR3 nucleotide sequence: TGTGCCAGCGGGTTTAGGCCGGGTGAAAAACTGTTTTTT. Translation gives CASGFRPGEKLFF. The rearrangement links TRBV7-2 to TRBJ1-4; D ambiguous. The germline V gene has CDR1 SGHTA and CDR2 FQGNSA. With 8 bases removed from V and 7 bases from J, the gap between germline ends came to 14 bases. CDR3 length: 13 amino acids.

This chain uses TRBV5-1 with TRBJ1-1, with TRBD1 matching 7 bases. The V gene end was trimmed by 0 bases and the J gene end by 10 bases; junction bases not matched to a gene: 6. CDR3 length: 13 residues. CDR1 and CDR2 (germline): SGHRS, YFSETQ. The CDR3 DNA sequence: TGCGCCAGCAGCTTGGAAAGGGGGCGCGGAGCTTTCTTT. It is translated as CASSLERGRGAFF.